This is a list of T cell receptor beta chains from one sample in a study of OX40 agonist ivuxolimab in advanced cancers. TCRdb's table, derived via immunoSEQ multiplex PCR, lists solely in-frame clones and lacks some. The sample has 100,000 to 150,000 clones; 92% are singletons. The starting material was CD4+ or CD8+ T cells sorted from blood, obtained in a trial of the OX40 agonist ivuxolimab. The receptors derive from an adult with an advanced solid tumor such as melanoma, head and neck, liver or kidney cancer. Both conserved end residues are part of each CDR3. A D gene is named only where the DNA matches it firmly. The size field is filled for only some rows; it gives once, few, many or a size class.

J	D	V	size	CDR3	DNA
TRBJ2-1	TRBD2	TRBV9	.	CASSRTSGSTRTVYNEQFF	TGTGCCAGCAGCAGAACTAGCGGGAGTACCAGAACCGTCTACAATGAGCAGTTCTTC
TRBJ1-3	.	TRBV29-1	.	CSVRDQHTIYF	TGCAGCGTTAGAGATCAACACACCATATATTTT
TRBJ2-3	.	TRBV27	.	CASSFQGGLDTQYF	TGTGCCAGCAGTTTTCAGGGGGGGTTGGATACGCAGTATTTT
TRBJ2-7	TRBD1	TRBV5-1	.	CASSPAVGQGPYEQYF	TGCGCCAGCAGCCCGGCGGTCGGACAGGGGCCCTACGAGCAGTACTTC
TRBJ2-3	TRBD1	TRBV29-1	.	CSVRTTGHSSTDTQYF	TGCAGCGTTAGAACGACAGGGCACTCTAGCACAGATACGCAGTATTTT
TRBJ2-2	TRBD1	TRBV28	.	CASSWWQGGQGAPGELFF	TGTGCCAGCAGTTGGTGGCAGGGTGGTCAGGGGGCGCCCGGGGAGCTGTTTTTT
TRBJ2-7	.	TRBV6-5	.	CASSYSWDRLDEQYF	TGTGCCAGCAGTTACTCCTGGGACCGGTTGGACGAGCAGTACTTC
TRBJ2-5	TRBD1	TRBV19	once	CASSVLGTGPQETQYF	TGTGCCAGTAGTGTCCTCGGGACAGGGCCTCAAGAGACCCAGTACTTC
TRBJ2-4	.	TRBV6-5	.	CASTGTAEAKNIQYF	TGTGCCAGCACCGGGACTGCGGAGGCCAAAAACATTCAGTACTTC
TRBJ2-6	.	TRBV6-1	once	CASKESGANVLTF	TGTGCCAGCAAGGAGTCTGGGGCCAACGTCCTGACTTTC
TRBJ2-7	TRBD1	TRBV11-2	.	CASSTRTGSDEQYF	TGTGCCAGCAGCACACGGACAGGGAGCGACGAGCAGTACTTC
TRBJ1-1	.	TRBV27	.	CASSPSGPIAFF	TGTGCCAGCAGTCCTTCTGGACCGATAGCTTTCTTT
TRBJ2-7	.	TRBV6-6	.	CASSPTSYEQYF	TGTGCCAGCAGTCCGACTAGTTACGAGCAGTACTTC
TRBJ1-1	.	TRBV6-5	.	CASSVDGQLEAFF	TGTGCCAGCAGTGTGGACGGACAGCTTGAAGCTTTCTTT
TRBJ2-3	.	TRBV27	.	CASSLWWTDTQYF	TGTGCCAGCAGTTTATGGTGGACAGATACGCAGTATTTT
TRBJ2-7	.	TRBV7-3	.	CASSPDGPPYEQYF	TGTGCCAGCAGCCCAGATGGGCCACCCTACGAGCAGTACTTC
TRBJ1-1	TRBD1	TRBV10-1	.	CASSPGTGSDTEAFF	TGCGCCAGCAGCCCAGGGACAGGGTCGGACACTGAAGCTTTCTTT
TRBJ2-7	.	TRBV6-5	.	CASSSYRERGYEQYF	TGTGCCAGCAGTTCCTACAGGGAACGGGGATACGAGCAGTACTTC
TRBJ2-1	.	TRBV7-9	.	CASSPAGTNSYNEQFF	TGTGCCAGCAGTCCGGCCGGGACGAACTCCTACAATGAGCAGTTCTTC
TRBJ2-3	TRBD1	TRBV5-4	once	CASSSGQGSDTQYF	TGTGCCAGCAGCTCAGGACAGGGCTCAGATACGCAGTATTTT
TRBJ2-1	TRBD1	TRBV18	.	CASSPLSDRVDEQFF	TGTGCCAGCTCACCACTCTCGGACAGGGTTGATGAGCAGTTCTTC
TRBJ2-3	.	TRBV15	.	CATSRGTDTQYF	TGTGCCACCAGCAGGGGCACAGATACGCAGTATTTT